Detailed here is one T cell receptor (beta chain). No antigen is known for it. The data belong to a study of blood T cells in healthy people across ages. Study-wide results and limits: Expanded clonotype shifts may have been confounded, as the donors had an unknown CMV status. Long-lived donors exceeded aged donors in naive CD4+ cells and diversity.

Germline values: CDR1 KGHSH, CDR2 LQKENI. V lost 3 bases and J lost 11; bases outside the gene matches: 9. CDR3 size: 13 residues. A second PCR, run for about 6 to 11 cycles, used a sample-barcoded 5' primer plus a J-beta primer mix. TCRdb ran MiXCR on the 5' RACE reads and lists one entry per CDR3 protein. Altogether approximately 800,000 distinct CDR3 sequences are present, around 34% being singletons, with the ten largest covering approximately 13%. The genes are TRBV18 and TRBJ1-1, with 7 bases identical to TRBD1. The sample was blood. The sequence was collected from a young man in good health. CDR3 amino acids: CASSPGQELNAFF. The CDR3 nucleotides read TGTGCCAGCTCACCCGGACAGGAACTGAATGCTTTCTTT. Supplemented by reference TRBV18 and TRBJ1-1, the full variable domain reads NAGVMQNPRHLVRRRGQEARLRCSPMKGHSHVYWYRQLPEEGLKFMVYLQKENIIDESGMPKERFSAEFPKEGPSILRIQQVVRGDSAAYFCASSPGQELNAFFGQGTRLTVV.